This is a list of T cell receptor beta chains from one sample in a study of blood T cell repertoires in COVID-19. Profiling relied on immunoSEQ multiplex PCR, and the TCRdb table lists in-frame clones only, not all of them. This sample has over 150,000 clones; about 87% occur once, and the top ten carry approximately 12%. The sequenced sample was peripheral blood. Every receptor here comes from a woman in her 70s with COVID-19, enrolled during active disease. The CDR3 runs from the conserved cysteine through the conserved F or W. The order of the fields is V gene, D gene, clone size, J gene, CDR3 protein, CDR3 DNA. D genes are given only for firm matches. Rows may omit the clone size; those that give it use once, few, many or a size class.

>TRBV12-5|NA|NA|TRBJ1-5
CASGPNSQPQHF
TGTGCTAGTGGACCTAACTCTCAGCCCCAGCATTTT
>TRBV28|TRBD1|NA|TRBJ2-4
CASSNDRGWGNIQYF
TGTGCCAGCAGCAATGACAGGGGGTGGGGGAACATTCAGTACTTC
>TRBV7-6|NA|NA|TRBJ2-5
CASSLPNTVQETQYF
TGTGCCAGCAGCTTACCTAATACAGTACAAGAGACCCAGTACTTC
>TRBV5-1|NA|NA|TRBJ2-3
CASSLGWSGRDTQYF
TGCGCCAGCAGCTTGGGGTGGTCCGGGAGAGATACGCAGTATTTT
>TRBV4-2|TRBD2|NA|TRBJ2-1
CASSQDPLAGGGDYEQFF
TGTGCCAGCAGCCAAGACCCCCTAGCGGGAGGGGGGGATTATGAGCAGTTCTTC
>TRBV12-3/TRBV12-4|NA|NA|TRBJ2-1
CASLTDFYNEQFF
TGTGCCAGCTTAACGGACTTCTACAATGAGCAGTTCTTC
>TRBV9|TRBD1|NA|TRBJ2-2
CASSMGSGTGNGELFF
TGTGCCAGCAGTATGGGTTCCGGGACAGGGAACGGGGAGCTGTTTTTT
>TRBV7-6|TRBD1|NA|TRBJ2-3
CASSRTGQGSTDTQYF
TGTGCCAGCAGCCGAACCGGACAGGGGAGCACAGATACGCAGTATTTT
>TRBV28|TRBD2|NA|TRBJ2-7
CASSLLAGGTSYEQYF
TGTGCCAGCAGTTTATTGGCGGGAGGAACCTCCTACGAGCAGTACTTC
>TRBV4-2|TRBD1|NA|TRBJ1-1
CASSPQGVDTEAFF
TGTGCCAGCAGCCCCCAGGGGGTGGACACTGAAGCTTTCTTT
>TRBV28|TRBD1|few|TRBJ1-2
CASRGGDRGLSGYTF
TGTGCCAGCAGGGGAGGGGACAGGGGTTTATCTGGCTACACCTTC
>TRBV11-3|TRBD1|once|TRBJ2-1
CASSETGTYNEQFF
TGTGCCAGCAGTGAGACAGGGACCTACAATGAGCAGTTCTTC
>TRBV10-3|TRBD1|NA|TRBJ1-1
CAIRTGGSTEAFF
TGTGCCATCAGGACAGGGGGCTCCACTGAAGCTTTCTTT
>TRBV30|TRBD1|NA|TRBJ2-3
CAGDRGTDTQYF
TGTGCCGGAGACAGGGGCACAGATACGCAGTATTTT
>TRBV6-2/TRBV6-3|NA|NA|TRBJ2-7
CASSYQDIGYEQYF
TGTGCCAGCAGTTACCAGGACATTGGCTACGAGCAGTACTTC
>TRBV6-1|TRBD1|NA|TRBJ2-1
CASSERQGVFQQFF
TGTGCCAGCAGTGAACGACAGGGGGTCTTTCAGCAGTTCTTC
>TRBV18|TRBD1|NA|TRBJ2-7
CASSPGRTGAHEQYF
TGTGCCAGCTCACCTGGACGGACAGGGGCCCACGAGCAGTACTTC